This T cell receptor (beta chain) was recorded in a study of CD8+CD57+ T cells in acquired aplastic anemia (dated by TCRdb to the late 2010s). Describing the broader study: A mean of around 3 ug of DNA, ranging from roughly 0.18 to 30 ug, was extracted from sorted CD4+ and CD8+ cells. CD8+CD57+ expansion was defined as frequency above the mean frequency observed in healthy subjects.

Study-level results and caveats: No significant difference in CD8+ Simpson's diversity was found between patients and healthy controls (P=0.060). Fewer than 30 CD8+ CDR3 sequences were found in both patients and controls but appeared to be highly expressed in patients and within the immunodominant clones of the patients.

Points on this clonotype: Its antigen specificity is not known. Base-call qualities are not available, and no considerably larger clone is one nucleotide away.

Patients chosen for sequencing had shown expansion of CD8+CD57+ cells by flow cytometry. Severe acquired aplastic anemia was diagnosed in all patients according to International Study of Aplastic Anemia and Agranulocytosis and Camitta criteria. At the time blood was sampled, none of the patients had received any therapy. In the study, sorted CD4+ and CD8+ blood T cells from patients with severe aplastic anemia and from healthy subjects underwent deep sequencing of TCR repertoires. In the USA, patient enrollment took place under clinicaltrials.gov protocols 00001620, 01623167, 00001397, 00071045, 00081523 and 00961064. Ficoll-Paque density gradient centrifugation was used to isolate peripheral blood mononuclear cells. Before DNA extraction, CD4+ and CD8+ T cells were sorted by FACS or by magnetic beads. Genomic DNA was used as template for profiling of TCR beta VDJ combinations and CDR3 sequences. An Illumina HiSeq 2000 was the platform used for TCR repertoire sequencing. In the authors' own workflow: TRBV/TRBJ rearrangement plots, CDR3 size and DJ length profiles, and Simpson's diversity index were used to assess repertoires. The immunodominant clone was defined as the most abundant DNA sequence in deep sequencing data. CDR3 amino acid sequences were checked for sharing between subjects and were compared against published repertoires and the VDJdb database. Using fastp at Q25 and MiXCR, TCRdb reprocessed the public reads and kept productive beta chains. A single entry per CDR3 protein holds the most common genes and DNA from its merged rows. The V and J calls come from TCRdb's annotation, not from the publication. In all, the sample holds approximately 190,000 distinct CDR3 sequences, and 48% of those were seen once. The top ten clonotypes cover over 7.5% of the sample.

V is cut by 8 bases and J by 3 bases, and the space between the germline ends is 11 bases. Counted from cysteine to phenylalanine, this CDR3 has 13 amino acids. Only the CDR3 part of the read is kept: 39 bases, read in frame from the first base. CDR1 is given as MNHNS and CDR2 as SASEGT, both from the germline V gene. This receptor was obtained from a human donor with aplastic anemia. The V and J segments used are TRBV6-1 and TRBJ1-3; the D region possibly corresponds to TRBD1 (5 bases align). The sample consisted of sorted CD4+, CD8+, or CD8+CD57+ T cells (not recorded which) from PBMCs. The bases read TGTGCCAGCCTTGGGGGGATTGGAAACACCATATATTTT. It translates to CASLGGIGNTIYF.